The 16 T cell receptor beta chains below come from one sample, sequenced in a study of early T cells in non-severe SARS-CoV-2 infection. Using its own MiXCR run on the 5' RACE reads, TCRdb lists one record per CDR3 protein. The sample consists of 45,000 to 50,000 distinct CDR3 sequences, around 5.6% of them appearing once. Sequenced material: whole blood. The receptors originated from an adult who was a healthcare worker with PCR-confirmed SARS-CoV-2 infection or an uninfected control (not recorded which).

J is TRBJ2-5 and V is TRBV3-1; D not certain. CDR1 and CDR2 (germline): LGHDT, YNNKEL (reference sequence). The CDR3 is made up of 14 amino acids. V was cut by 0 bases and J by 6 bases, with 11 bases left in between. CDR3 amino acids: CASSQDGSEQTQYF. The CDR3 DNA reads as TGTGCCAGCAGCCAAGATGGTTCAGAGCAGACCCAGTACTTC.

This clonotype was detected ten times or more. This CDR3 reads CASSHPSVAKNIQYF. The CDR3 DNA is TGTGCCAGCAGCCACCCCTCGGTAGCCAAAAACATTCAGTACTTC. The gene calls are TRBV6-6 and TRBJ2-4; D uncertain. The CDR3 runs to 15 residues. The V end lost 6 bases, the J end lost 0 bases, and 12 bases lay between the germline ends. CDR1 is MNHNY and CDR2 is SVGAGI in the germline V gene (reference sequence).

This clonotype has a handful of counts. This chain uses TRBV14 with TRBJ2-3; D may be TRBD1 (5 bases). CDR1 is SGHDN and CDR2 is FVKESK in the germline V gene. The CDR3 is 15 amino acids. The V end was cut by 1 base, the J end by 2 bases, with 10 bases between. CDR3 amino acids: CASSQALGHTDTQYF. For the CDR3, the DNA is TGTGCCAGCAGCCAAGCCCTGGGGCACACAGATACGCAGTATTTT.

This clonotype was detected ten times or more. This sequence joins TRBV10-3 and TRBJ2-3; a possible D gene is TRBD1 (5 bases). Germline CDR1 and CDR2: ENHRY and SYGVKD. The V end lost 9 bases, the J end lost 2 bases, and 12 bases lay between the germline ends. The CDR3 totals 13 residues. The CDR3 nucleotides are TGTGCCATAACTTCAGGGAACACAGATACGCAGTATTTT. It encodes CAITSGNTDTQYF.

This clonotype was seen many times. The chain carries TRBV25-1 and TRBJ2-1; unclear D gene. Germline V gene sequence: CDR1 MGHDK, CDR2 SYGVNS. The CDR3 has 11 residues. V was trimmed by 11 bases and J by 10 bases, leaving 15 bases between them. The CDR3 loop is CASYDEREQFF. DNA of the CDR3: TGTGCCTCCTACGATGAAAGGGAGCAGTTCTTC.

This clonotype has a count of ten or more. This chain connects TRBV7-2 to TRBJ2-1, with D possibly matching TRBD2 (5 bases). V was cut by 6 bases and J by 5 bases, with 17 bases left in between. The CDR3 sequence is 15 residues long. In germline, CDR1 is SGHTA, CDR2 FQGNSA. The CDR3 sequence is CASSRSASTDNEQFF. The CDR3 DNA reads TGTGCCAGCAGTCGGTCAGCTAGCACGGACAATGAGCAGTTCTTC.

This clonotype showed up many times. The chain links TRBV11-2 to TRBJ2-3; TRBD2 agrees at 10 bases. The CDR3 has 17 amino acids. The ends lost 1 base at V and 7 bases at J; junction bases unmatched: 11. Germline V lookup: CDR1 SGHAT, CDR2 FQNNGV. The CDR3 nucleotides read TGTGCCAGCAGCTTAGCCCCAGCGGGAGGGGGCGGGTATACGCAGTATTTT. Encoded protein: CASSLAPAGGGGYTQYF.

This clonotype was seen at least ten times. The chain links TRBV20-1 to TRBJ2-5; D may be TRBD1 or TRBD2 (5 bases each). This CDR3 spans 11 amino acids. Trimming cost V 1 base and J 7 bases, with 7 bases left between them. CDR1 DFQATT and CDR2 SNEGSKA come from the germline V gene (reference sequence). In DNA, the CDR3 is TGCAGTGCTAGAGGGGACGGGACCCAGTACTTC. This sequence encodes CSARGDGTQYF.

This clonotype was detected many times. DNA for the CDR3: TGTGCCAGCAGTGAACGGATCAGATACACAGATACGCAGTATTTT. This gives the protein CASSERIRYTDTQYF. V gene TRBV6-1 combines with J gene TRBJ2-3, with unresolved D. V dropped 2 bases and J dropped 2 bases, with 11 bases sitting between them. Germline V gives CDR1 MNHNS, CDR2 SASEGT. This CDR3 is built from 15 residues.

This clonotype was recorded many times. At one boundary the junction diverges from the germline segment, which might be a read error. V gene TRBV3-1 combines with J gene TRBJ1-5; D ambiguous. CDR3 length: 15 residues. Looked up from germline, CDR1 is LGHDT and CDR2 is YNNKEL (reference sequence). The chain's CDR3 is CASSPQIGHNQPQHF. The DNA of the CDR3 is TGTGCCAGTAGCCCTCAGATAGGCCACAATCAGCCCCAGCATTTT. Looking up the rest from reference TRBV3-1 and TRBJ1-5 gives the full variable domain: DTAVSQTPKYLVTQMGNDKSIKCEQNLGHDTMYWYKQDSKKFLKIMFSYNNKELIINETVPNRFSPKSPDKAHLNLHINSLELGDSAVYFCASSPQIGHNQPQHFGDGTRLSIL.

The rearrangement uses TRBV21-1 and TRBJ2-2; TRBD1 is the table's D call and was not checked against the DNA. TRBV21-1 is a documented pseudogene. The CDR3 consists of 15 residues. The CDR3 region is CASSKEGRNTGELFF. CDR3 DNA sequence: TGTGCCAGCAGCAAAGAGGGACGGAACACCGGGGAGCTGTTTTTT.

The V call is TRBV29-1, the J call TRBJ2-3; 10 nucleotides align to TRBD2. There are 15 residues in the CDR3. Germline values: CDR1 SQVTM, CDR2 ANQGSEA. With V trimmed by 5 bases and J by 0 bases, 5 bases remained unmatched. The CDR3 sequence is CSVILAGASTDTQYF. The CDR3 DNA follows: TGCAGCGTTATTCTAGCGGGGGCTAGCACAGATACGCAGTATTTT.

Ten or more counts support this clonotype. The chain joins TRBV30 to TRBJ1-4; no firm D call. V lost 3 bases to trimming and J lost 8 bases, with 16 bases between them. This CDR3 has 14 residues. Germline CDR1 is GTSNPN and CDR2 is SVGIG (reference sequence). CDR3 coding DNA: TGTGCCTGGAGAAAAAGGCAGGCAGGCGAAAAACTGTTTTTT. Translating gives CAWRKRQAGEKLFF.

This chain's CDR3 is CASSDLDTQYF. As DNA, the CDR3 is TGCGCCAGCAGCGACCTAGATACGCAGTATTTT. The J gene is TRBJ2-3, the V gene TRBV5-1; D gene unclear. The CDR3 contains 11 residues. V dropped 4 bases and J dropped 5 bases, with 5 bases sitting between them. The germline V gene encodes CDR1 SGHRS and CDR2 YFSETQ.

This clonotype was seen many times. The chain has TRBV18 and TRBJ2-1, with 8 bases matching TRBD1. CDR3 length: 16 residues. Germline CDR1 is KGHSH and CDR2 is LQKENI. V lost 3 bases and J lost 7; bases outside the gene matches: 11. In DNA form, the CDR3 reads TGTGCCAGCTCACCCCAGGACAGGGTTTTAGGGAATGAGCAGTTCTTC. It is translated as CASSPQDRVLGNEQFF.

This clonotype was counted a single time. This chain uses TRBV13 with TRBJ1-6, with a weak D call TRBD1 (6 bases). V lost 5 bases to trimming and J lost 7 bases, with 15 bases between them. The CDR3 sequence is 15 residues long. Per the germline V gene, CDR1 is PRHDT and CDR2 is FYEKMQ (reference sequence). CDR3: CASSAEQGRNSPLHF. As DNA, the CDR3 is TGTGCCAGCAGCGCCGAACAGGGTAGGAATTCACCCCTCCACTTT. The entire variable domain, with the rest obtained from reference TRBV13 and TRBJ1-6, is as follows: AAGVIQSPRHLIKEKRETATLKCYPIPRHDTVYWYQQGPGQDPQFLISFYEKMQSDKGSIPDRFSAQQFSDYHSELNMSSLELGDSALYFCASSAEQGRNSPLHFGNGTRLTVT.